This T cell receptor (beta chain) came from a study of cytomegalovirus exposure and HLA in healthy donors. The PCR employed 60 Vbeta primers together with 13 Jbeta primers. Repertoires were generated with immunoSEQ multiplex PCR, while TCRdb's copy carries only in-frame clones and drops some. Counted here are 150,000 or so clones, more than 70% occurring once; the ten biggest clones make up 0.38%. The CDR3 consists of 14 residues. The germline V gene encodes CDR1 WNHNN and CDR2 SYGVQD (reference sequence). The V segment lost 5 bases and the J segment 5 bases; nucleotides outside the gene matches: 5. Among the donors, all were healthy bone marrow donors. Study outcomes and limitations: Within the data, a cluster of highly shared sequence variants was likely a sequencing artifact. Among TCR beta chains, those listed as cytomegalovirus-associated numbered some 170.

Comment on this clone: Its target is unknown.

The TCR comes from a boy between 2 and 10 years old in good health and CMV-seronegative. The V and J genes are TRBV10-1 and TRBJ2-3; 9 positions match TRBD2. The sequencing input was PBMCs. The CDR3 nucleotides read TGCGCCAGCAGTCCCGCTAGCGGGATAGATACGCAGTATTTT. Translating it yields CASSPASGIDTQYF.